Listed here are 21 T cell receptor beta chains from one sample, sequenced in a study of beta chain features in type 1 diabetes. Study-wide results and limits: Type 1 diabetes patients had TCRB CDR3s that were shorter (moderately but significantly so) in all four CD4+ subsets.

Their specific antigens are unknown. Of the isolated RNA, all was reverse transcribed, and so the sequenced material was expressed TCRB transcripts. Data came from immunoSEQ multiplex PCR; TCRdb stores just in-frame clones and leaves some out. The table lists around 710,000 clones, 9.5% to 15% of them singletons. The sequenced material came from naive CD4+ T cells from blood. These receptors originate from a man under 40 with type 1 diabetes.

The chain couples TRBV7-2 to TRBJ2-7; D not certain. Germline assignment: CDR1 SGHTA and CDR2 FQGNSA. Trimming removed 0 bases at V and 6 bases at J, with 9 bases between. The CDR3 covers 13 residues. The CDR3, as DNA: TGTGCCAGCAGCTTAGCAAGGGTTAGCGAGCAGTACTTC. This encodes CASSLARVSEQYF. Supplemented by reference TRBV7-2 and TRBJ2-7, the full variable domain reads GAGVSQSPSNKVTEKGKDVELRCDPISGHTALYWYRQSLGQGLEFLIYFQGNSAPDKSGLPSDRFSAERTGGSVSTLTIQRTQQEDSAVYLCASSLARVSEQYFGPGTRLTVT.

The chain is built from TRBV29-1 and TRBJ1-1; maybe TRBD1 (5 bases). V was trimmed by 3 bases and J by 10 bases, leaving 15 bases between them. The CDR3 sequence is 12 residues long. Germline V gene lookup returns CDR1 SQVTM and CDR2 ANQGSEA. This CDR3 reads CSVDRGRQIAFF. The CDR3 region has the DNA TGCAGCGTTGATAGGGGACGGCAGATAGCTTTCTTT.

The J gene is TRBJ2-3, the V gene TRBV30, with 7 bases that match TRBD2. Looked up from germline, CDR1 is GTSNPN and CDR2 is SVGIG (reference sequence). Losses at the gene ends were 8 bases for V and 2 bases for J; bases not matched to a gene: 13. The CDR3 sequence is 15 residues long. The DNA for the CDR3 is TGTGCCCGGGGGGATGGCGGGGCGTTCACAGATACGCAGTATTTT. Residues: CARGDGGAFTDTQYF.

There are a few counts of this clone. The chain uses TRBV7-8 and TRBJ1-5; 10 bases line up with TRBD1. The germline gives CDR1 SGHVS, CDR2 FQNEAQ. V shed 5 bases and J 3 bases; nucleotides not matched to a gene: 10. The CDR3 spans 17 residues. The DNA of the CDR3 is TGTGCCAGCAGCGAGGAGACAGGGGGCAGGGCCAATCAGCCCCAGCATTTT. It encodes CASSEETGGRANQPQHF.

V and J are TRBV5-5 and TRBJ1-5, with a weak D call TRBD1 (6 bases). The length of the CDR3 is 16 residues. V was shortened by 3 bases and J by 0 bases, with 13 bases between the two germline ends. CDR1 and CDR2 from the germline V gene are SGHKS and YYEKEE (reference sequence). The CDR3 reads CASSWGQLDSNQPQHF. In nucleotides, the CDR3 is TGTGCCAGCAGCTGGGGGCAGCTAGATAGCAATCAGCCCCAGCATTTT.

This clone has a handful of counts. The V call is TRBV4-3, the J call TRBJ2-1; D remains unclear. The CDR3 totals 16 residues. Germline CDR1 reads LGHNA; CDR2 reads YSLEER. Trimming shortened V by 0 bases and J by 2 bases, and 11 bases separated the two germline ends. CDR3 loop: CASSQEVGPPYNEQFF. The CDR3, as DNA: TGCGCCAGCAGCCAAGAAGTCGGTCCTCCCTACAATGAGCAGTTCTTC.

The chain couples TRBV5-4 to TRBJ2-7; a weak D match, TRBD2 (6 bases). Trimming pared 4 bases from V and 5 bases from J, leaving 13 bases between. Per germline, CDR1 SGHNT and CDR2 YYREEE (reference sequence). The CDR3 has 13 residues. The CDR3 spells CASSPRGGDEQYF. DNA of the CDR3: TGTGCCAGCAGCCCGCGAGGAGGGGACGAGCAGTACTTC.

This clone was seen a few times. The chain carries TRBV29-1 and TRBJ1-2; 8 nucleotides match TRBD1. CDR1 is SQVTM, CDR2 ANQGSEA, per germline. The CDR3 totals 14 residues. Trimming took 3 bases from V and 2 from J; bases not matched to a gene: 5. CDR3 DNA sequence: TGCAGCGTTGAGCAGGACAGGGTAAACTATGGCTACACCTTC. This codes for CSVEQDRVNYGYTF.

This clone has a handful of counts. The chain combines TRBV9 with TRBJ2-5, with D tentatively TRBD1 (6 bases). Trimming cost V 2 bases and J 5 bases, with 16 bases left between them. This CDR3 has 15 residues. The germline V gene encodes CDR1 SGDLS and CDR2 YYNGEE. DNA of the CDR3: TGTGCCAGCAGCGTTACAGGGCTCTCCTGGGAGACCCAGTACTTC. The encoded protein is CASSVTGLSWETQYF. The complete variable domain, with remaining parts taken from reference TRBV9 and TRBJ2-5, reads DSGVTQTPKHLITATGQRVTLRCSPRSGDLSVYWYQQSLDQGLQFLIQYYNGEERAKGNILERFSAQQFPDLHSELNLSSLELGDSALYFCASSVTGLSWETQYFGPGTRLLVL.

This clone was recorded a few times. The chain carries TRBV6-5 and TRBJ1-5; D is undetermined. V lost 0 bases to trimming and J lost 4 bases, with 10 bases between them. The CDR3 runs to 15 residues. Germline assignment: CDR1 MNHEY and CDR2 SVGAGI. CDR3 nucleotide sequence: TGTGCCAGCAGTTACTCGAAGGTAGCGAATCAGCCCCAGCATTTT. Its translation is CASSYSKVANQPQHF.

This clone was seen only a few times. The chain uses TRBV11-2 and TRBJ2-1, with D possibly matching TRBD1 (7 bases). The CDR3 length is 17 residues. Trimming stripped 4 bases from V and 2 bases from J, with 18 bases between. Germline values: CDR1 SGHAT, CDR2 FQNNGV. The chain's CDR3 is CASSSGGIRPPYNEQFF. CDR3 DNA: TGTGCCAGCAGCTCAGGGGGGATCAGACCTCCCTACAATGAGCAGTTCTTC.

The gene calls are TRBV5-6 and TRBJ2-3; possible D gene TRBD2, 6 bases. With 6 bases removed from V and 0 bases from J, the gap between germline ends came to 14 bases. Germline V gene data show CDR1 as SGHDT and CDR2 as YYEEEE. CDR3 length: 15 residues. The CDR3 coding sequence is TGTGCCAGCATCCTTGGCGGGGCTAGCACAGATACGCAGTATTTT. Its protein product is CASILGGASTDTQYF.

This rearrangement joins TRBV4-1 to TRBJ1-5; D gene uncertain. Germline CDR1 and CDR2: MGHRA and YSYEKL. CDR3 length: 15 amino acids. The V end lost 2 bases, the J end lost 7 bases, and 15 bases lay between the germline ends. Here the CDR3 DNA reads TGCGCCAGCAGCCAACTCCGTCTAGGTGGCCAGCCCCAGCATTTT. It translates to CASSQLRLGGQPQHF.

The chain carries TRBV9 and TRBJ2-1; D unresolved. CDR1 SGDLS and CDR2 YYNGEE come from the germline V gene. CDR3 length equals 11 residues. Between the trimmed V and J ends, which lost 1 base and 7 bases, there was a span of 3 bases. The CDR3 loop reads CASSVTNEQFF. CDR3 in DNA: TGTGCCAGCAGCGTAACTAATGAGCAGTTCTTC.

This clone came up a few times. The genes are TRBV29-1 and TRBJ1-3; D is ambiguous. In germline, CDR1 is SQVTM, CDR2 ANQGSEA. The CDR3 is 13 residues long. V gave up 1 base and J gave up 4 bases, with 8 bases separating them. The chain's CDR3 is CSVEGIWGNTIYF. The CDR3 region has the DNA TGCAGCGTTGAAGGGATCTGGGGAAACACCATATATTTT.

In this sample, this clone turned up a few times. The chain links TRBV29-1 to TRBJ2-7; no firm D call. Germline assignment: CDR1 SQVTM and CDR2 ANQGSEA. With 5 bases removed from V and 3 bases from J, the gap between germline ends came to 11 bases. CDR3 size: 12 residues. The CDR3 loop is CSVSRRNYEQYF. DNA for the CDR3: TGCAGCGTTTCAAGACGGAACTACGAGCAGTACTTC.

This clone was found a few times. The rearrangement uses TRBV28 and TRBJ2-1, with 8 bases aligning to TRBD1. V gave up 7 bases and J gave up 6 bases; unmatched junction bases: 2. The CDR3 loop spans 12 amino acids. In germline, CDR1 is MDHEN, CDR2 SYDVKM. CDR3 residues: CASIGQGNEQFF. Written as DNA, the CDR3 is TGTGCCAGCATTGGACAGGGCAATGAGCAGTTCTTC.

This clone showed up just a few times. The J gene is TRBJ2-5, the V gene TRBV30, with D maybe TRBD2 (6 bases). Germline CDR1 reads GTSNPN; CDR2 reads SVGIG (reference sequence). The CDR3 has 14 amino acids. V gave up 0 bases and J gave up 5 bases, with 13 bases separating them. Here the CDR3 reads CAWSVRGRDETQYF. CDR3 coding DNA: TGTGCCTGGAGTGTACGCGGGCGGGATGAGACCCAGTACTTC.

The genes are TRBV25-1 and TRBJ1-2, with D maybe TRBD1 (6 bases). The V end lost 7 bases, the J end lost 8 bases, and 17 bases lay between the germline ends. There are 13 residues in the CDR3. Germline V CDR1 and CDR2: MGHDK, SYGVNS. The CDR3 nucleotides are TGTGCCAGCACTCAAAACCAGGGGACCGGCTACACCTTC. Amino acids: CASTQNQGTGYTF.

The chain joins TRBV5-1 to TRBJ2-1, with 9 bases aligning to TRBD1. Per germline, CDR1 SGHRS and CDR2 YFSETQ. This CDR3 is built from 13 residues. V shed 4 bases, J shed 8 bases, and the junction held 4 bases outside the gene matches. The CDR3 is CASSRQGEHEQFF. In DNA, the CDR3 is TGCGCCAGCAGCCGACAGGGGGAACATGAGCAGTTCTTC.

This clone turned up a few times. The chain combines TRBV7-9 with TRBJ2-2; TRBD2 agrees at 9 bases. Per the germline V gene, CDR1 is SEHNR and CDR2 is FQNEAQ (reference sequence). CDR3 size: 16 residues. Trimming removed 6 bases from V and 2 bases from J; junction bases left unmatched: 7. CDR3 sequence: CASRIPGLANTGELFF. In DNA form, the CDR3 reads TGTGCCAGCAGGATACCGGGACTAGCTAACACCGGGGAGCTGTTTTTT. Together with reference TRBV7-9 and TRBJ2-2, the CDR3 gives the full variable domain: DTGVSQNPRHKITKRGQNVTFRCDPISEHNRLYWYRQTLGQGPEFLTYFQNEAQLEKSRLLSDRFSAERPKGSFSTLEIQRTEQGDSAMYLCASRIPGLANTGELFFGEGSRLTVL.